This T cell receptor beta chain was sequenced for a study of shared clonotypes between healthy human individuals. The overall study: Researchers drew samples from a couple of women and three men aged 18 to 49. Three plates were used per donor for CD4 naive, three for CD4 memory, two for CD8 naive and one for CD8 memory.

CD45RO-negative, CCR7-positively selected cells formed the naive CD8 fraction, excluding terminally differentiated effector memory CD45RA+ cells. Donors comprised only Caucasian adults living in Nashville, Tennessee. Repertoires were generated with immunoSEQ multiplex PCR, while TCRdb's copy carries only in-frame clones and drops some. The sample yields roughly 1,800,000 clones, approximately 94% seen once. Trimming took off 6 bases at V and 4 bases at J, with 15 bases between the two ends. Germline CDR1 MDHEN, CDR2 SYDVKM. The CDR3 is made up of 14 amino acids. This chain uses TRBV28 with TRBJ1-1; D is unclear. The receptor was derived from a young man in good health. Source material: naive CD8+ T cells sorted from blood. This CDR3 reads CASSPSGIGTEAFF. The CDR3 DNA reads as TGTGCCAGCAGCCCATCGGGGATCGGCACTGAAGCTTTCTTT. The full variable domain, completed using reference TRBV28 and TRBJ1-1, is DVKVTQSSRYLVKRTGEKVFLECVQDMDHENMFWYRQDPGLGLRLIYFSYDVKMKEKGDIPEGYSVSREKKERFSLILESASTNQTSMYLCASSPSGIGTEAFFGQGTRLTVV.